The rows below give T cell receptor beta chains drawn from one sample of a study of blood T cell repertoires in COVID-19. Sequenced by immunoSEQ multiplex PCR; TCRdb stores in-frame clones only, minus some. Of roughly 260,000 clones in the sample, approximately 88% were seen once. Sequenced: PBMCs or T cells enriched from blood (not recorded which). These receptors all stem from a woman in her thirties with acute COVID-19. CDR3s include the opening cysteine and the closing phenylalanine or tryptophan. Each record gives: clone size, J gene, V gene, D gene, CDR3 DNA, CDR3 protein. A D gene is named only where the DNA matches it firmly. Clone sizes are given selectively: once, few, many, or a class where the clone is expanded.

clone size: NA; J gene: TRBJ2-5; V gene: TRBV4-1; D gene: TRBD1; CDR3 DNA: TGCGCCAGCAGCTCCCGACAGGGGAGAGAGACCCAGTACTTC; CDR3 protein: CASSSRQGRETQYF
clone size: NA; J gene: TRBJ2-1; V gene: TRBV4-3; D gene: NA; CDR3 DNA: TGCGCCAGCAGCCAAGCACACTCTAGCGCCTACAATGAGCAGTTCTTC; CDR3 protein: CASSQAHSSAYNEQFF
clone size: NA; J gene: TRBJ1-1; V gene: TRBV30; D gene: TRBD1; CDR3 DNA: TGTGCCTGGAGCCGACAGGGCTTGACTGAAGCTTTCTTT; CDR3 protein: CAWSRQGLTEAFF
clone size: once; J gene: TRBJ1-2; V gene: TRBV7-9; D gene: NA; CDR3 DNA: TGTGCCAGCAGCTCCCCGGGACAAACTTATGGCTACACCTTC; CDR3 protein: CASSSPGQTYGYTF
clone size: NA; J gene: TRBJ1-6; V gene: TRBV7-2; D gene: TRBD1; CDR3 DNA: TGTGCCAGCAGCTTTTGGACAGGGAAGAGTTCACCCCTCCACTTT; CDR3 protein: CASSFWTGKSSPLHF
clone size: NA; J gene: TRBJ2-7; V gene: TRBV18; D gene: NA; CDR3 DNA: TGTGCCAGCTCACCGACCCGGGGGTACAACGAGCAGTACTTC; CDR3 protein: CASSPTRGYNEQYF
clone size: NA; J gene: TRBJ2-1; V gene: TRBV6-4; D gene: TRBD1; CDR3 DNA: TGTGCCAGCAGCCCCCAGACAGGGAATGAGCAGTTCTTC; CDR3 protein: CASSPQTGNEQFF
clone size: NA; J gene: TRBJ2-1; V gene: TRBV7-2; D gene: NA; CDR3 DNA: TGTGCCAGCAGCTTAGGCGGGGGCATTGAGCAGTTCTTC; CDR3 protein: CASSLGGGIEQFF
clone size: NA; J gene: TRBJ1-1; V gene: TRBV27; D gene: NA; CDR3 DNA: TGTGCCAGCAGGGTTTCCGGGGGGACTGAAGCTTTCTTT; CDR3 protein: CASRVSGGTEAFF
clone size: NA; J gene: TRBJ2-1; V gene: TRBV6-5; D gene: NA; CDR3 DNA: TGTGCCAGCAGTCCATTTCCGGACAGTGTCAATGAGCAGTTCTTC; CDR3 protein: CASSPFPDSVNEQFF
clone size: NA; J gene: TRBJ1-6; V gene: TRBV4-3; D gene: TRBD1; CDR3 DNA: TGCGCCAGCAGCCTAATTTGGGGACAGGGAAAGAGCTCCTATAATTCACCCCTCCACTTT; CDR3 protein: CASSLIWGQGKSSYNSPLHF
clone size: NA; J gene: TRBJ2-1; V gene: TRBV7-9; D gene: NA; CDR3 DNA: TGTGCCAGCAGCTTAGTGGCGGGCAATGAGCAGTTCTTC; CDR3 protein: CASSLVAGNEQFF
clone size: NA; J gene: TRBJ2-6; V gene: TRBV3-1/TRBV3-2; D gene: NA; CDR3 DNA: TGTGCCAGCAAAGATACAATGTCTGGGGCCAACGTCCTGACTTTC; CDR3 protein: CASKDTMSGANVLTF
clone size: NA; J gene: TRBJ1-3; V gene: TRBV5-1; D gene: NA; CDR3 DNA: TGCGCCAGCAGCTGGGCGGGATCTGGAAACACCATATATTTT; CDR3 protein: CASSWAGSGNTIYF
clone size: NA; J gene: TRBJ1-1; V gene: TRBV2; D gene: NA; CDR3 DNA: TGTGCCAGCCGGAACACTGAAGCTTTCTTT; CDR3 protein: CASRNTEAFF
clone size: NA; J gene: TRBJ1-5; V gene: TRBV19; D gene: NA; CDR3 DNA: TGTGCCAGTAACGCCGTTGCGGGGGCGGCTCAGCCCCAGCATTTT; CDR3 protein: CASNAVAGAAQPQHF
clone size: NA; J gene: TRBJ2-4; V gene: TRBV6-4; D gene: NA; CDR3 DNA: TGTGCCAGCAGTGACGCCCCCGTGGGAGTGGGAGCCAAAAACATTCAGTACTTC; CDR3 protein: CASSDAPVGVGAKNIQYF
clone size: NA; J gene: TRBJ1-2; V gene: TRBV28; D gene: TRBD1; CDR3 DNA: TGTGCCAGCAGCCCTCCTCCCGGACAGGGTGGCTACACCTTC; CDR3 protein: CASSPPPGQGGYTF
clone size: NA; J gene: TRBJ1-4; V gene: TRBV25-1; D gene: NA; CDR3 DNA: TGTGCCAGCAGTGAGGAGCGGCAGTACAATGAAAAACTGTTTTTT; CDR3 protein: CASSEERQYNEKLFF
clone size: NA; J gene: TRBJ2-3; V gene: TRBV7-8; D gene: TRBD2; CDR3 DNA: TGTGCCAGCAGCCGAGCCCGGGGGGGCGGAGGAGGGGCGCAGTATTTT; CDR3 protein: CASSRARGGGGGAQYF
clone size: NA; J gene: TRBJ1-2; V gene: TRBV5-1; D gene: TRBD1; CDR3 DNA: TGCGCCAGCAGCTTGGCCGGGACAGGGAACTATGGCTACACCTTC; CDR3 protein: CASSLAGTGNYGYTF
clone size: NA; J gene: TRBJ2-5; V gene: TRBV18; D gene: TRBD1; CDR3 DNA: TGTGCCAGCTCACAGACAGGGCCAGAGACCCAGTACTTC; CDR3 protein: CASSQTGPETQYF
clone size: NA; J gene: TRBJ1-6; V gene: TRBV20-1; D gene: NA; CDR3 DNA: TGCAGTGCTAGTGGACTCGCCTATAATTCACCCCTCCACTTT; CDR3 protein: CSASGLAYNSPLHF
clone size: NA; J gene: TRBJ2-7; V gene: TRBV27; D gene: TRBD2; CDR3 DNA: TGTGCCAGCGGTACTAGCGCCTTTACCTACGAGCAGTACTTC; CDR3 protein: CASGTSAFTYEQYF
clone size: NA; J gene: TRBJ1-6; V gene: TRBV11-2; D gene: NA; CDR3 DNA: TGTGCCAGCAGCTCGACAAATTCACCCCTCCACTTT; CDR3 protein: CASSSTNSPLHF
clone size: NA; J gene: TRBJ2-7; V gene: TRBV5-4; D gene: NA; CDR3 DNA: TGTGCCAGCAGCTTGGTTGTCGGGTCCTCATACGAGCAGTACTTC; CDR3 protein: CASSLVVGSSYEQYF
clone size: once; J gene: TRBJ2-7; V gene: TRBV27; D gene: TRBD2; CDR3 DNA: TGTGCCAGCAGTTTATTGACTAGCGGGGGGGCCTACGAGCAGTACTTC; CDR3 protein: CASSLLTSGGAYEQYF
clone size: NA; J gene: TRBJ1-5; V gene: TRBV30; D gene: NA; CDR3 DNA: TGTGCCTGGAGTGTCCCCTATCAGCCCCAGCATTTT; CDR3 protein: CAWSVPYQPQHF
clone size: NA; J gene: TRBJ2-7; V gene: TRBV7-2; D gene: NA; CDR3 DNA: TGTGCCAGCAGCTTTAGTCAGGGCCTATACGAGCAGTACTTC; CDR3 protein: CASSFSQGLYEQYF
clone size: NA; J gene: TRBJ1-1; V gene: TRBV7-9; D gene: NA; CDR3 DNA: TGTGCCAGCAGCTTAGTGGCAGGGCGGACTGAAGCTTTCTTT; CDR3 protein: CASSLVAGRTEAFF
clone size: NA; J gene: TRBJ1-1; V gene: TRBV28; D gene: TRBD1; CDR3 DNA: TGTGCCAGCAGTCCTGGACAGGGGGCGGGTGGTGGCACTGAAGCTTTCTTT; CDR3 protein: CASSPGQGAGGGTEAFF
clone size: NA; J gene: TRBJ1-5; V gene: TRBV12-5; D gene: NA; CDR3 DNA: TGTGCTAGTGGTCCCCCCCTAGTGGGCAATCAGCCCCAGCATTTT; CDR3 protein: CASGPPLVGNQPQHF
clone size: NA; J gene: TRBJ2-2; V gene: TRBV2; D gene: TRBD2; CDR3 DNA: TGTGCCCGCGGGACTAGCGGGGAAGGTACCGGGGAGCTGTTTTTT; CDR3 protein: CARGTSGEGTGELFF
clone size: NA; J gene: TRBJ1-6; V gene: TRBV10-1; D gene: NA; CDR3 DNA: TGCGCCAGCAGTGCCTTACGAGGTTCACCCCTCCACTTT; CDR3 protein: CASSALRGSPLHF
clone size: NA; J gene: TRBJ2-7; V gene: TRBV6-5; D gene: NA; CDR3 DNA: TGTGCCAGCAGTTACATCGGGGAATCCTACGAGCAGTACTTC; CDR3 protein: CASSYIGESYEQYF
clone size: NA; J gene: TRBJ1-4; V gene: TRBV4-1; D gene: TRBD1; CDR3 DNA: TGCGCCAGCAGCCAAGAGGTTCCAGGGGGCGAAGAAAAACTGTTTTTT; CDR3 protein: CASSQEVPGGEEKLFF
clone size: NA; J gene: TRBJ2-1; V gene: TRBV5-1; D gene: NA; CDR3 DNA: TGCGCCAGCAGCACCAGCGAGAGCTCCTACAATGAGCAGTTCTTC; CDR3 protein: CASSTSESSYNEQFF
clone size: NA; J gene: TRBJ2-2; V gene: TRBV6-1; D gene: NA; CDR3 DNA: TGTGCCAGCAGTGAGTCGGGGAACACCGGGGAGCTGTTTTTT; CDR3 protein: CASSESGNTGELFF
clone size: NA; J gene: TRBJ1-1; V gene: TRBV15; D gene: NA; CDR3 DNA: TGTGCCACCAGCACTTTGAGGGCTGAAGCTTTCTTT; CDR3 protein: CATSTLRAEAFF
clone size: NA; J gene: TRBJ1-3; V gene: TRBV29-1; D gene: NA; CDR3 DNA: TGCAGCGCCTCGGAGTCTGGAAACACCATATATTTT; CDR3 protein: CSASESGNTIYF
clone size: NA; J gene: TRBJ1-3; V gene: TRBV4-1; D gene: TRBD1; CDR3 DNA: TGCGCCAGCAGGGCGGACAGGACCTCTGGAAACACCATATATTTT; CDR3 protein: CASRADRTSGNTIYF
clone size: NA; J gene: TRBJ1-1; V gene: TRBV28; D gene: NA; CDR3 DNA: TGTGCCACCCACTACGGTGGAACTGAAGCTTTCTTT; CDR3 protein: CATHYGGTEAFF
clone size: NA; J gene: TRBJ2-4; V gene: TRBV6-6; D gene: NA; CDR3 DNA: TGTGCCAGCAGTCCCCGTGGGGGGGCTTCAGAAAAAAACATTCAGTACTTC; CDR3 protein: CASSPRGGASEKNIQYF
clone size: NA; J gene: TRBJ1-1; V gene: TRBV28; D gene: TRBD1; CDR3 DNA: TGTGCCAGCAGTCCATCCTCCGCAGGGGGCACTGAAGCTTTCTTT; CDR3 protein: CASSPSSAGGTEAFF
clone size: few; J gene: TRBJ1-5; V gene: TRBV27; D gene: NA; CDR3 DNA: TGTGCCAGCAGTTTATTCGGCAGGAATAGCAATCAGCCCCAGCATTTT; CDR3 protein: CASSLFGRNSNQPQHF
clone size: NA; J gene: TRBJ2-7; V gene: TRBV5-1; D gene: NA; CDR3 DNA: TGCGCCAGCAGCTTAATCCCGTCGTCTTACGAGCAGTACTTC; CDR3 protein: CASSLIPSSYEQYF
clone size: NA; J gene: TRBJ2-7; V gene: TRBV6-6; D gene: TRBD1; CDR3 DNA: TGTGCCAGTAGGGACAGGGAATTTATGGTGTCCTACGAGCAGTACTTC; CDR3 protein: CASRDREFMVSYEQYF
clone size: NA; J gene: TRBJ1-2; V gene: TRBV21-1; D gene: NA; CDR3 DNA: TGTGCCAGCACCTGGGTATCTGGGGAGGGCTACACCTTC; CDR3 protein: CASTWVSGEGYTF
clone size: NA; J gene: TRBJ1-5; V gene: TRBV2; D gene: TRBD1; CDR3 DNA: TGTGCCAGCAGTGCTCCGACAGGGGCCGGACAGCCCCAGCATTTT; CDR3 protein: CASSAPTGAGQPQHF
clone size: NA; J gene: TRBJ1-5; V gene: TRBV27; D gene: TRBD1; CDR3 DNA: TGTGCCAGCAGATCCACAGGGGCCAATCAGCCCCAGCATTTT; CDR3 protein: CASRSTGANQPQHF
clone size: NA; J gene: TRBJ2-7; V gene: TRBV3-1/TRBV3-2; D gene: TRBD2; CDR3 DNA: TGTGCCAGCAGCCAAGATTCGCGGGGGGGGAACTACGAGCAGTACTTC; CDR3 protein: CASSQDSRGGNYEQYF
clone size: NA; J gene: TRBJ1-2; V gene: TRBV5-1; D gene: TRBD1; CDR3 DNA: TGCGCCAGCAGCTTGGTGACCGGGACAGGGGCCATTGATAGTGGCTACACCTTC; CDR3 protein: CASSLVTGTGAIDSGYTF
clone size: once; J gene: TRBJ1-5; V gene: TRBV25-1; D gene: NA; CDR3 DNA: TGTGCCAGCAGTGCGGGGAGCAATCAGCCCCAGCATTTT; CDR3 protein: CASSAGSNQPQHF
clone size: NA; J gene: TRBJ1-6; V gene: TRBV6-5; D gene: NA; CDR3 DNA: TGTGCCAGCAACAGAGGGAATAATTCACCCCTCCACTTT; CDR3 protein: CASNRGNNSPLHF
clone size: NA; J gene: TRBJ1-1; V gene: TRBV7-2; D gene: NA; CDR3 DNA: TGTGCCAGCAGAAACTTTGAGGGCACTGAAGCTTTCTTT; CDR3 protein: CASRNFEGTEAFF
clone size: NA; J gene: TRBJ2-2; V gene: TRBV7-6; D gene: TRBD2; CDR3 DNA: TGTGCCAGCAGCGCCCGGGGGGACGGGGAGCTGTTTTTT; CDR3 protein: CASSARGDGELFF
clone size: NA; J gene: TRBJ1-1; V gene: TRBV5-1; D gene: TRBD1; CDR3 DNA: TGCGCCAGCGCCGGACAGGTTAACACTGAAGCTTTCTTT; CDR3 protein: CASAGQVNTEAFF
clone size: NA; J gene: TRBJ1-6; V gene: TRBV9; D gene: TRBD1; CDR3 DNA: TGTGCCAGCAGTAGGACAGGGGTGTCCTATAATTCACCCCTCCACTTT; CDR3 protein: CASSRTGVSYNSPLHF
clone size: NA; J gene: TRBJ1-1; V gene: TRBV7-8; D gene: NA; CDR3 DNA: TGTGCCAGCAGCTTAGAGAGGGGGAGAGACACTGAAGCTTTCTTT; CDR3 protein: CASSLERGRDTEAFF
clone size: NA; J gene: TRBJ2-7; V gene: TRBV6-6; D gene: NA; CDR3 DNA: TGTGCCAGCAGTTACGGGTTAGTGCAGGGATACGAGCAGTACTTC; CDR3 protein: CASSYGLVQGYEQYF